This TCR beta chain came from a study of T cell responses to AZD1222 COVID-19 vaccine. Method: immunoSEQ multiplex PCR; TCRdb's copy keeps in-frame clones and lacks some. The sample holds 90,000 to 140,000 clones, roughly 91% seen once. From germline, CDR1 is SEHNR and CDR2 FQNEAQ (reference sequence). V gave up 5 bases and J gave up 8 bases; unmatched junction bases: 6. CDR3 length: 13 residues. Study results and caveats: Without day 14 samples, only post-peak T cell repertoires were studied. It should be noted that donors were predominantly white British and more often female, and clonal diversity was possibly underestimated.

Concerning this clone: The antigen remains unidentified.

The specimen comprised peripheral blood, sampled on day 0 of AZD1222 vaccination. J is TRBJ1-2 and V is TRBV7-9; 9 bases align to TRBD1. The receptor's source is an adult in good health. CDR3 protein: CASSVDRGDGYTF. CDR3 DNA sequence: TGTGCCAGCAGCGTAGACAGGGGGGACGGCTACACCTTC. The full variable domain, its missing parts supplied by reference TRBV7-9 and TRBJ1-2, is DTGVSQNPRHKITKRGQNVTFRCDPISEHNRLYWYRQTLGQGPEFLTYFQNEAQLEKSRLLSDRFSAERPKGSFSTLEIQRTEQGDSAMYLCASSVDRGDGYTFGSGTRLTVV.